The 23 T cell receptor beta chains below were found in one sample sequenced in a study of cytomegalovirus exposure and HLA in healthy donors. Profiled with immunoSEQ multiplex PCR; TCRdb holds only in-frame clones, not every one. The sample holds 200,000 to 300,000 clones; 85% to 90% are singletons and the top ten take less than 3%. Sequences were obtained from PBMCs. These receptors were taken from a young man in good health and CMV-seronegative.

A remark on this clone: The germline gene is not matched at one end of the junction; a read error may be the cause. V usage is TRBV19 and J usage is TRBJ1-5, with D unresolved. Looked up from germline, CDR1 is LNHDA and CDR2 is SQIVND (reference sequence). This CDR3 spans 13 amino acids. CDR3 protein: CASSPQANLPQHF. In nucleotides, the CDR3 is TGTGCCAGTAGTCCCCAGGCTAATCTGCCCCAGCATTTT.

This clone has only one observation. V is TRBV7-8 and J is TRBJ2-3, with TRBD2 as a possible D gene (7 bases). V was clipped by 5 bases and J by 0 bases, with 24 bases between them. The germline CDR1 and CDR2 sequences are SGHVS and FQNEAQ. The CDR3 is 19 residues long. The CDR3 sequence: CASSPRRNREGYSTDTQYF. CDR3 DNA: TGTGCCAGCAGCCCCCGTCGGAACAGGGAGGGCTACAGCACAGATACGCAGTATTTT.

V gene TRBV19 combines with J gene TRBJ2-7; perhaps TRBD1 as D (6 bases). Per germline, CDR1 LNHDA and CDR2 SQIVND (reference sequence). V gave up 5 bases and J gave up 4 bases, with 18 bases separating them. CDR3 size: 15 residues. Here the CDR3 reads CASSDELTGWYEQYF. CDR3 nucleotides: TGTGCCAGTAGTGATGAACTGACAGGTTGGTACGAGCAGTACTTC. Based on the CDR3 plus reference TRBV19 and TRBJ2-7, the full variable domain is DGGITQSPKYLFRKEGQNVTLSCEQNLNHDAMYWYRQDPGQGLRLIYYSQIVNDFQKGDIAEGYSVSREKKESFPLTVTSAQKNPTAFYLCASSDELTGWYEQYFGPGTRLTVT.

This chain uses TRBV5-1 with TRBJ2-5; 12 bases line up with TRBD1. The CDR3 extends over 16 amino acids. Germline assignment: CDR1 SGHRS and CDR2 YFSETQ. V lost 2 bases and J lost 2; bases outside the gene matches: 4. The CDR3 reads CASSFGDRGRQETQYF. For the CDR3, the DNA is TGCGCCAGCAGCTTTGGGGACAGGGGGCGTCAAGAGACCCAGTACTTC.

The chain uses TRBV2 and TRBJ2-3; D unresolved. In germline, CDR1 is SNHLY, CDR2 FYNNEI. The CDR3 contains 11 residues. Trimming pared 9 bases from V and 6 bases from J, leaving 10 bases between. Here the CDR3 reads CARKRADTQYF. The CDR3 DNA reads TGTGCCAGGAAACGAGCCGATACGCAGTATTTT.

This clone was observed a few times. The chain uses TRBV4-2 and TRBJ2-2; 10 bases map to TRBD2. Germline V gene sequence: CDR1 LGHNA, CDR2 YNFKEQ. J lost 5 bases, V lost 4 bases, and 4 bases had no gene match. The CDR3 is made up of 15 amino acids. The CDR3 DNA sequence: TGTGCCAGCAGCCCGTCGGGACTAGCGACCGGGGAGCTGTTTTTT. Its translation is CASSPSGLATGELFF.

The V call is TRBV2, the J call TRBJ2-4; a weak D match, TRBD2 (6 bases). Germline assignment: CDR1 SNHLY and CDR2 FYNNEI. Trimming took 0 bases from V and 0 from J, leaving 9 bases between them. This CDR3 spans 16 amino acids. The CDR3 sequence: CASSEARRGAKNIQYF. The CDR3 region has the DNA TGTGCCAGCAGTGAAGCGCGGAGGGGAGCCAAAAACATTCAGTACTTC.

This chain uses TRBV7-9 with TRBJ2-3; 10 bases fit TRBD2. This CDR3 region has 15 residues. From germline, CDR1 is SEHNR and CDR2 FQNEAQ (reference sequence). Losses at the gene ends were 5 bases for V and 3 bases for J; bases not matched to a gene: 5. DNA of the CDR3: TGTGCCAGCAGCCCAGCGGGGGGGTTGACAGATACGCAGTATTTT. Protein product: CASSPAGGLTDTQYF.

V usage is TRBV5-4 and J usage is TRBJ2-7, with D uncertain. Trimming cost V 3 bases and J 5 bases, with 12 bases left between them. The CDR3 is 13 amino acids. The V gene's germline CDR1 is SGHNT and CDR2 YYREEE (reference sequence). The CDR3 sequence: CASSSLRLDEQYF. The CDR3 DNA is TGTGCCAGCAGCTCATTGCGTCTAGACGAGCAGTACTTC.

This clone turned up a few times. The chain is built from TRBV6-5 and TRBJ2-5; no firm D call. This CDR3 is 11 amino acids long. Between the trimmed V and J ends, which lost 8 bases and 5 bases, there was a span of 9 bases. Germline loops: CDR1 MNHEY, CDR2 SVGAGI. CDR3 sequence: CASQTGETQYF. The CDR3 DNA follows: TGTGCCAGCCAAACCGGTGAGACCCAGTACTTC.

The chain employs TRBV6-5 and TRBJ2-6; perhaps TRBD1 as D (5 bases). Deletions cut 4 bases from V and 0 bases from J, with 7 bases between. In germline, CDR1 is MNHEY, CDR2 SVGAGI. This CDR3 is built from 15 residues. CDR3 DNA sequence: TGTGCCAGCAGTTTGGACAACTCTGGGGCCAACGTCCTGACTTTC. Its translation: CASSLDNSGANVLTF.

CDR3 in amino acids: CASSRTGERNTIYF. DNA for the CDR3: TGCGCCAGCAGCCGGACAGGGGAACGAAACACCATATATTTT. The chain is built from TRBV4-1 and TRBJ1-3; 9 bases align to TRBD1. Germline trimming cut 4 bases from V and 5 bases from J; bases unmatched to any gene: 3. Per germline, CDR1 MGHRA and CDR2 YSYEKL. The CDR3 covers 14 residues.

This chain uses TRBV7-6 with TRBJ2-2; 7 bases align to TRBD1. There are 16 residues in the CDR3. Germline V gene lookup returns CDR1 SGHVS and CDR2 FNYEAQ. The ends lost 0 bases at V and 1 base at J; junction bases unmatched: 2. CDR3 nucleotide sequence: TGTGCCAGCAGCTTAGCTTACAGGGGGAACACCGGGGAGCTGTTTTTT. Amino acid sequence: CASSLAYRGNTGELFF.

The chain links TRBV11-2 to TRBJ2-3; D is possibly TRBD2 (6 bases). Germline V CDR1 and CDR2: SGHAT, FQNNGV. The CDR3 is 15 residues long. With 1 base removed from V and 2 bases from J, the gap between germline ends came to 10 bases. CDR3 coding DNA: TGTGCCAGCAGCTTAGGCGGGGCGAACACAGATACGCAGTATTTT. This gives the protein CASSLGGANTDTQYF. The full variable domain, completed using reference TRBV11-2 and TRBJ2-3, is EAGVAQSPRYKIIEKRQSVAFWCNPISGHATLYWYQQILGQGPKLLIQFQNNGVVDDSQLPKDRFSAERLKGVDSTLKIQPAKLEDSAVYLCASSLGGANTDTQYFGPGTRLTVL.

This chain links TRBV2 with TRBJ1-5; possibly TRBD1 for D (6 bases). Germline V lookup: CDR1 SNHLY, CDR2 FYNNEI. The CDR3 covers 15 residues. Trimming cost V 6 bases and J 7 bases, with 19 bases left between them. This CDR3 reads CASSPIQGTFQPQHF. The CDR3 DNA is TGTGCCAGCAGCCCGATACAGGGCACATTCCAGCCCCAGCATTTT.

The J gene is TRBJ1-3, the V gene TRBV9; D unresolved. In germline, CDR1 is SGDLS, CDR2 YYNGEE. The CDR3 is made up of 14 amino acids. Deletions cut 4 bases from V and 0 bases from J, with 8 bases between. The CDR3 DNA sequence: TGTGCCAGCAGCCCCGTCCTCTCTGGAAACACCATATATTTT. It codes for CASSPVLSGNTIYF.

V usage is TRBV9 and J usage is TRBJ1-5, with D unclear. Between the trimmed V and J ends, which lost 1 base and 5 bases, there was a span of 13 bases. The germline gives CDR1 SGDLS, CDR2 YYNGEE. The CDR3 has 15 residues. CDR3 loop: CASSVSAGRDQPQHF. CDR3 nucleotide sequence: TGTGCCAGCAGCGTATCGGCAGGTCGAGATCAGCCCCAGCATTTT.

This chain uses TRBV4-1 with TRBJ2-7; D not certain. In germline, CDR1 is MGHRA, CDR2 YSYEKL. V was trimmed by 4 bases and J by 0 bases, leaving 16 bases between them. The CDR3 is made up of 16 amino acids. The CDR3 is CASSPLLSGSSYEQYF. CDR3 sequence (DNA): TGCGCCAGCAGCCCCTTGTTGTCAGGCAGCTCCTACGAGCAGTACTTC.

The rearrangement uses TRBV10-2 and TRBJ1-5; 9 positions agree with TRBD1. CDR1 is WSHSY, CDR2 SAAADI, per germline. The junction had 3 bases not matched to a gene; V was cut back by 4 bases and J by 5 bases. The CDR3 consists of 14 residues. CDR3 nucleotide sequence: TGCGCCAGCAGTGGGACAGGGGCCGATCAGCCCCAGCATTTT. It translates to CASSGTGADQPQHF.

This clone was seen a single time. The V and J genes are TRBV4-1 and TRBJ2-1, with D maybe TRBD1 (6 bases). Between the trimmed V and J ends, which lost 0 bases and 1 base, there was a span of 16 bases. Germline loops: CDR1 MGHRA, CDR2 YSYEKL. The CDR3 has 18 residues. CDR3 protein: CASSQDGTGMGSYNEQFF. The CDR3 DNA follows: TGCGCCAGCAGCCAAGATGGTACAGGGATGGGGTCCTACAATGAGCAGTTCTTC.

The rearrangement joins TRBV27 to TRBJ2-1; 8 bases align to TRBD2. Germline V gene data show CDR1 as MNHEY and CDR2 as SMNVEV (reference sequence). The V segment lost 7 bases and the J segment 3 bases; nucleotides outside the gene matches: 5. The CDR3 contains 14 residues. CDR3 bases: TGTGCCAGCACAATAGCGGGGATCTACAATGAGCAGTTCTTC. Residues: CASTIAGIYNEQFF.

The chain uses TRBV27 and TRBJ2-7, with D perhaps TRBD2 (7 bases). The length of the CDR3 is 16 residues. The V end lost 3 bases, the J end lost 5 bases, and 20 bases lay between the germline ends. CDR1 and CDR2 from the germline V gene are MNHEY and SMNVEV (reference sequence). This chain's CDR3 is CASSFPRGRETHEQYF. Written as DNA, the CDR3 is TGTGCCAGCAGTTTCCCCCGGGGGCGGGAGACCCACGAGCAGTACTTC.

There are a few counts of this clone. The chain uses TRBV18 and TRBJ1-2; possible D gene TRBD1, 6 bases. V was pared by 5 bases and J by 7 bases, with 20 bases between. The CDR3 is 15 residues long. Germline V gene sequence: CDR1 KGHSH, CDR2 LQKENI. The CDR3 bases are TGTGCCAGCTCATTCCTAGAGGGGGGGCGAAGTGGCTACACCTTC. Protein product: CASSFLEGGRSGYTF.